The entry below gives a single T cell receptor beta chain sequence along with its context. Original processing methods: Estimates of nucleated cell counts were drawn from the amplification of reference gene primers. Data came from immunoSEQ multiplex PCR; TCRdb stores just in-frame clones and leaves some out. That table furnishes V, J and clone size, whereas the DNA furnished D and trimming. Of about 250,000 clones in the sample, roughly four fifths were seen once. This specimen belongs to a study of blood T cell repertoires in COVID-19. The overall study: The study drew acute and convalescent COVID-19 samples from the United States, Italy and Spain. Sample material is recorded as cDNA or gDNA derived from T cells, B-cell-depleted T cells, or PBMCs.

V lost 4 bases, J lost 7 bases, and 11 bases lay in between. CDR3 length equals 14 residues. Germline CDR1 and CDR2: SEHNR and FQNEAQ (reference sequence). The source is a man over 45 with active or convalescent COVID-19. Specimen: peripheral blood. The J gene is TRBJ1-6, the V gene TRBV7-9; tentatively, D is TRBD1 (5 bases). Written as DNA, the CDR3 is TGTGCCAGCAGCTCAGGGACTCTCAATTCACCCCTCCACTTT. Its protein is CASSSGTLNSPLHF. Full variable domain (rest looked up from reference TRBV7-9 and TRBJ1-6): DTGVSQNPRHKITKRGQNVTFRCDPISEHNRLYWYRQTLGQGPEFLTYFQNEAQLEKSRLLSDRFSAERPKGSFSTLEIQRTEQGDSAMYLCASSSGTLNSPLHFGNGTRLTVT.